This TCR beta chain was found in a study of CD8 T cells in Susac syndrome (dated by TCRdb to the late 2010s). General notes on the study: Whether CD8+ T cell activation and differentiation in Susac syndrome was antigen driven was tested using repertoire sequencing. The clonality of the CD8+ T cell repertoire was compared across approximately 11 healthy donors, about 14 Susac syndrome patients and 15 multiple sclerosis patients. The study at large found these results: The number of individuals in the TCR sequencing and HLA analysis was recognized as being relatively small.

With respect to this clonotype: Its antigen specificity is not known. The record has no base qualities; no much larger clone is one base away.

RNA was extracted with the RNeasy kit and roughly 0.5 to 1 ug was reverse transcribed using random hexamers. TCR beta CDR3 regions were amplified with the immunoSEQ multiplex PCR assay covering 54 Vbeta and 13 Jbeta segments. To correct PCR amplification bias, a synthetic template baseline was used for both primer optimization and computational correction. Per the source publication's procedure: Reads were annotated to V, D and J genes according to IMGT and were analyzed with immunoSEQ Analyzer, with only productive sequences retained. To calculate clonality, Shannon entropy was normalized by log2 of the number of productive unique sequences and then subtracted from one. For each patient and control, public and private clones were evaluated within the 100 most prevalent clones. Clones were defined as Susac-specific if absent from the healthy and MS cohorts, from around 1,000 published viral clones and from other ImmuneACCESS disease sequences. TCRdb applied fastp at Q25 and MiXCR to the public reads, then kept only in-frame beta chains. Identical CDR3 protein sequences are pooled into one entry, listed with their most common genes and DNA. TCRdb's processing, not the authors', yielded these V and J calls. The sample contains about 130,000 distinct CDR3 sequences, roughly 80% of them found a single time. Of the sample, more than 0.5% falls within the top ten clones.

Per the germline V gene, MNHNS is the CDR1 and SASEGT is the CDR2. Including cysteine and phenylalanine, the CDR3 has 14 amino acids. Solely the CDR3 DNA is kept, with 42 bases framed from the first base. V is pared back by 1 base and J by 8 bases, with 14 bases lying between the germline termini. Peripheral blood CD8+ and CD4+ T cells from healthy donors, Susac syndrome patients and multiple sclerosis patients were profiled using high-throughput TCR beta sequencing. Treatment-naive patients with stable or active relapsing-remitting disease fulfilling revised McDonald criteria were used as multiple sclerosis controls. CD8+ TEMRA cells were enriched by FACS, while bulk CD8+ and CD4+ T cells were purified by magnetic negative isolation. Blood was collected in EDTA tubes and processed within 24 hours, with PBMCs isolated through density gradient centrifugation. PBMCs intended for TCR sequencing were cryopreserved in liquid nitrogen and thawed later in a water bath at 37 degrees C. Purity of sorted or isolated CD4+, CD8+ and CD8+ TEMRA cells was at least 90%.

The receptor comes from a human donor with multiple sclerosis. The sample was CD8+ T cells from PBMCs. The chain employs TRBV6-1 and TRBJ1-2; TRBD1 is perhaps the D gene, given 6 matching bases. Here is the DNA: TGTGCCAGCAGTGAAGGGGGGGCGTCTGAGGGCTACACCTTC. It translates as CASSEGGASEGYTF.